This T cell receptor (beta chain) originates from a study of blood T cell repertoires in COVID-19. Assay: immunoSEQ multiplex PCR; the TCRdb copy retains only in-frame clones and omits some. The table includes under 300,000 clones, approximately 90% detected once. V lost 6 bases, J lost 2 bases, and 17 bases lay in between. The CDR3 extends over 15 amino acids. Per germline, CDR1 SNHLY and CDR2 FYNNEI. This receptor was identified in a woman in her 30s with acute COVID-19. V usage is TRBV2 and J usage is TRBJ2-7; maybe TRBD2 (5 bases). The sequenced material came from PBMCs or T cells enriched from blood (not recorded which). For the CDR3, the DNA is TGTGCCAGCAGCGAGCCCCGGGGAGCGGCCTACGAGCAGTACTTC. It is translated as CASSEPRGAAYEQYF.